This entry describes one TCR beta chain. The data are from a study of shared T cell receptors in the human thymus. CDR1 and CDR2 (germline): MNHEY, SVGAGI. V was clipped by 6 bases and J by 8 bases, with 16 bases between them. The length of the CDR3 is 13 residues. Assay used: immunoSEQ multiplex PCR; TCRdb lists only in-frame clones, some missing. Of hundreds of thousands of clones in the sample, 80% to 90% are singletons; the top ten hold around 0.0099%. These records were also assigned to another study, of human thymus T cells. That work contributes: Resections that were taken during corrective heart surgery supplied the thymus tissue. Repertoires from thymus and blood appeared to show biased V and J gene usage.

This chain links TRBV6-5 with TRBJ1-2; D remains ambiguous. This TCR came from a girl under three years old with a congenital heart defect. Input material: thymocytes. The CDR3 is CASSNPAPPGYTF. Written as DNA, the CDR3 is TGTGCCAGCAGCAACCCCGCGCCCCCGGGCTACACCTTC.